Sequencing of this T cell receptor (beta chain) was carried out in a study of control samples from healthy donors and cancer patients. Sequencing was performed with immunoSEQ multiplex PCR; in TCRdb, only in-frame clones are kept and a portion is missing. This sample has approximately 94,000 clones, with about nine tenths found just once. Material for sequencing was blood. This sequence originates from a woman aged 25 to 39 in good health.

CDR3 in amino acids: CAISEVNSNSPLHF. CDR3 in DNA: TGTGCCATCAGTGAGGTTAACTCCAATTCACCCCTCCACTTT. The chain is built from TRBV10-3 and TRBJ1-6; D is uncertain. This CDR3 is built from 14 residues. CDR1 is ENHRY and CDR2 is SYGVKD in the germline V gene. The V gene lost 2 bases and the J gene lost 7 bases, with 9 bases spanning the gap.